Each of the 15 T cell receptor beta chains below was sequenced from the same sample in a study of T cells after yellow fever vaccination. TCRdb re-analysed the 5' RACE reads in MiXCR, keeping a single row per CDR3 protein. The sample lists about 580,000 distinct CDR3 sequences, roughly a sixth occurring once. The sample here was PBMCs, taken 5 to 6 days after the first yellow fever vaccination. Source of these receptors: a man aged 18 to 30 who received the YFV17D yellow fever vaccine.

This clonotype was seen a few times. The V call is TRBV5-1, the J call TRBJ2-1, with TRBD2 matching over 8 bases. The germline gives CDR1 SGHRS, CDR2 YFSETQ. The ends lost 5 bases at V and 6 bases at J; junction bases unmatched: 13. The CDR3 length is 16 residues. CDR3 in amino acids: CASRPTGTRRGNEQFF. The DNA for the CDR3 is TGCGCCAGCAGGCCGACCGGGACTAGGAGGGGCAATGAGCAGTTCTTC.

This clonotype was counted only a few times. The chain employs TRBV4-3 and TRBJ1-1; weak D call: TRBD1 (5 bases). V was clipped by 1 base and J by 4 bases, with 13 bases between them. Germline CDR1 LGHNA, CDR2 YSLEER. The CDR3 extends over 15 amino acids. CDR3 in amino acids: CASSQGAGRGTEAFF. CDR3 DNA: TGCGCCAGCAGCCAAGGGGCGGGTAGGGGCACTGAAGCTTTCTTT.

This clonotype was counted a few times. The CDR3: CASSPPVGETQYF. The DNA for the CDR3 is TGTGCCAGCTCACCACCGGTTGGGGAGACCCAGTACTTC. The gene calls are TRBV18 and TRBJ2-5; no firm D call. The CDR3 length is 13 residues. The germline CDR1 and CDR2 sequences are KGHSH and LQKENI. Trimming removed 0 bases from V and 5 bases from J, with 7 bases in between.

This clonotype was recorded a few times. J is TRBJ1-2 and V is TRBV4-1, with a possible D match to TRBD1 (5 bases). V lost 0 bases, J lost 3 bases, and 11 bases lay in between. Germline lookup yields CDR1 MGHRA and CDR2 YSYEKL. The CDR3 spans 15 residues. As DNA, the CDR3 is TGCGCCAGCAGCCAAGATCGGCAGGGAGACTATGGCTACACCTTC. It encodes CASSQDRQGDYGYTF.

This clonotype was seen more than once but under ten times. V is TRBV6-2 or TRBV6-3 and J is TRBJ2-7, with D perhaps matching TRBD2 (6 bases). The V gene's germline CDR1 is MNHEY and CDR2 SVGEGT. The length of the CDR3 is 15 residues. Trimming pared 7 bases from V and 3 bases from J, leaving 19 bases between. The CDR3, as DNA: TGTGCCAGCACTAGAATCGGGGGAAGGAACTACGAGCAGTACTTC. Amino acid sequence: CASTRIGGRNYEQYF.

The rearrangement uses TRBV29-1 and TRBJ2-1, with D perhaps TRBD2 (6 bases). V dropped 4 bases and J dropped 1 base, with 17 bases sitting between them. The CDR3 contains 16 residues. Germline V CDR1 and CDR2: SQVTM, ANQGSEA. This CDR3 is CSVARWRGRSYNEQFF. In DNA, the CDR3 is TGCAGCGTTGCCAGATGGAGGGGTCGTTCCTACAATGAGCAGTTCTTC.

J is TRBJ1-3 and V is TRBV5-1; unclear D gene. This CDR3 has 17 amino acids. Trimming took 1 base from V and 0 from J, leaving 14 bases between them. In germline, CDR1 is SGHRS, CDR2 YFSETQ. In DNA, the CDR3 is TGCGCCAGCAGCTTGTCACCCCTCGGTGTCTCTGGAAACACCATATATTTT. Encoded protein: CASSLSPLGVSGNTIYF.

This clonotype has a handful of counts. The rearrangement joins TRBV12-3 or TRBV12-4 to TRBJ1-2; TRBD1 aligns across 7 bases. The CDR3 contains 14 residues. Trimming cost V 8 bases and J 4 bases; bases outside gene matches: 10. The CDR3 DNA is TGTGCCAGCGCACCAAGGACAGGCGGCTATGGCTACACCTTC. Translating gives CASAPRTGGYGYTF.

The V gene is TRBV5-1, the J gene TRBJ2-5; D call uncertain. The germline CDR1 and CDR2 sequences are SGHRS and YFSETQ. This CDR3 is built from 15 residues. Trimming removed 0 bases from V and 4 bases from J, with 13 bases in between. CDR3 in DNA: TGCGCCAGCAGCTTGGATTTCTCCTCGGGAGAGACCCAGTACTTC. Its translation is CASSLDFSSGETQYF.

This clonotype has more than one count but fewer than ten. This rearrangement joins TRBV7-9 to TRBJ1-4, with D perhaps TRBD1 (6 bases). Trimming stripped 5 bases from V and 7 bases from J, with 23 bases between. The germline gives CDR1 SEHNR, CDR2 FQNEAQ (reference sequence). The CDR3 is 17 amino acids. DNA of the CDR3: TGTGCCAGCAGCCAGGGGCTAACCGGGGTTCTAAGTGAAAAACTGTTTTTT. It codes for CASSQGLTGVLSEKLFF.

This clonotype has only a few counts. This chain connects TRBV6-1 to TRBJ2-3, with 9 bases identical to TRBD2. CDR1 is MNHNS and CDR2 is SASEGT in the germline V gene. V lost 4 bases, J lost 1 base, and 12 bases stayed unmatched. This CDR3 spans 18 amino acids. CDR3 DNA: TGTGCCAGCAGTGCCACTAGCGGGCTCGGCCCTGGCACAGATACGCAGTATTTT. Translated: CASSATSGLGPGTDTQYF.

In this sample, this clonotype turned up once. This chain links TRBV4-1 with TRBJ1-5; maybe TRBD1 (5 bases). CDR1 MGHRA and CDR2 YSYEKL come from the germline V gene. The V end lost 2 bases, the J end lost 3 bases, and 14 bases lay between the germline ends. This CDR3 comprises 16 residues. For the CDR3, the DNA is TGCGCCAGCAGCCAACCCGGAGGGGTGGTCAATCAGCCCCAGCATTTT. Its translation: CASSQPGGVVNQPQHF.

The rearrangement links TRBV5-1 to TRBJ2-7; possible D gene TRBD1, 5 bases. V lost 4 bases and J 7 bases, leaving 15 bases between the germline ends. The germline CDR1 and CDR2 sequences are SGHRS and YFSETQ. The CDR3 has 13 residues. The CDR3, as DNA: TGCGCCAGCAGCGTTGATAGGGGTCGGGAGCAGTACGTC. This sequence encodes CASSVDRGREQYV.

This clonotype has just one count. This chain joins TRBV12-3 or TRBV12-4 and TRBJ2-3; 11 bases are shared with TRBD2. This CDR3 contains 15 residues. The trim removed 6 bases at V and 4 bases at J, leaving 6 bases unmatched. CDR3 residues: CASRLSGGAADTQYF. CDR3 nucleotide sequence: TGTGCCAGCAGACTTAGCGGGGGGGCCGCAGATACGCAGTATTTT.

The chain uses TRBV6-1 and TRBJ2-6; D call uncertain. V lost 5 bases, J lost 4 bases, and 12 bases lay in between. Germline CDR1 reads MNHNS; CDR2 reads SASEGT. The CDR3 contains 15 residues. In DNA form, the CDR3 reads TGTGCCAGCAGTCCCGCTAGGCTGGGGGCCAACGTCCTGACTTTC. Its translation is CASSPARLGANVLTF.